The 9 T cell receptor beta chains listed next were all sequenced from one sample in a study of T cell repertoires in cytomegalovirus infection. TCRdb processed the reads anew with MiXCR; each CDR3 protein has one entry. Of about 400,000 distinct CDR3 sequences in the sample, roughly 18% were seen once. Sequenced: PBMCs. The origin of the receptors is a human donor in good health (CMV status not recorded). Some clones in this sample may be carry-over from other donors' samples.

This clonotype has a handful of counts. This chain's CDR3 is CASSQSVPRDGRETDTQYF. The CDR3 region has the DNA TGCGCCAGCAGCCAATCAGTCCCCAGAGATGGCCGTGAGACAGATACGCAGTATTTT. J is TRBJ2-3 and V is TRBV4-3; D remains ambiguous. Trimming shortened V by 2 bases and J by 3 bases, and 24 bases separated the two germline ends. CDR1 is LGHNA and CDR2 is YSLEER in the germline V gene. The CDR3 is 19 amino acids.

This clonotype showed up many times. The chain uses TRBV7-6 and TRBJ2-3; 8 positions match TRBD2. Germline assignment: CDR1 SGHVS and CDR2 FNYEAQ. Trimming cost V 5 bases and J 2 bases; bases outside gene matches: 9. This CDR3 has 16 residues. This CDR3 reads CASSPLAGLLTDTQYF. In DNA, the CDR3 is TGTGCCAGCAGCCCCTTAGCGGGACTACTCACAGATACGCAGTATTTT. The variable domain in full, with the rest retrieved from reference TRBV7-6 and TRBJ2-3, is GAGVSQSPRYKVTKRGQDVALRCDPISGHVSLYWYRQALGQGPEFLTYFNYEAQQDKSGLPNDRFSAERPEGSISTLTIQRTEQRDSAMYRCASSPLAGLLTDTQYFGPGTRLTVL.

Ten or more counts support this clonotype. The chain joins TRBV2 to TRBJ1-4, with 9 bases lining up with TRBD1. Germline V gene lookup returns CDR1 SNHLY and CDR2 FYNNEI. CDR3 length: 15 amino acids. V lost 6 bases and J lost 7; bases outside the gene matches: 9. The CDR3 bases are TGTGCCAGCAGAAACCCGGGACAGGGATCTGAAAAACTGTTTTTT. Translation: CASRNPGQGSEKLFF. The full variable domain, completed using reference TRBV2 and TRBJ1-4, is EPEVTQTPSHQVTQMGQEVILRCVPISNHLYFYWYRQILGQKVEFLVSFYNNEISEKSEIFDDQFSVERPDGSNFTLKIRSTKLEDSAMYFCASRNPGQGSEKLFFGSGTQLSVL.

This clonotype appeared a few times. This chain links TRBV20-1 with TRBJ1-4; D unclear. Germline lookup yields CDR1 DFQATT and CDR2 SNEGSKA (reference sequence). The CDR3 spans 16 residues. The germline V and J ends were trimmed by 4 bases and 8 bases, with 23 bases remaining between them. The CDR3 spells CSAITGSLGWVEKLFF. CDR3 nucleotide sequence: TGCAGTGCTATAACCGGGTCCCTCGGTTGGGTCGAAAAACTGTTTTTT.

This clonotype was recorded many times. The chain uses TRBV19 and TRBJ2-1; 11 bases match TRBD2. Germline CDR1 reads LNHDA; CDR2 reads SQIVND (reference sequence). The CDR3 is 16 residues long. With 9 bases clipped from V and 8 bases from J, the junction kept 15 bases outside the gene matches. The CDR3 spells CARPTIAGGPRDEQFF. CDR3 nucleotides: TGTGCCAGGCCCACAATAGCGGGAGGGCCGAGAGATGAGCAGTTCTTC.

The chain carries TRBV13 and TRBJ2-1; the match to TRBD2 covers 7 bases. Trimming at V came to 0 bases and at J to 4 bases, leaving 3 bases not matched to a gene. The CDR3 contains 15 residues. CDR1 and CDR2 from the germline V gene are PRHDT and FYEKMQ (reference sequence). CDR3 sequence reads: CASSLGLARYNEQFF. The CDR3 bases are TGTGCCAGCAGCTTAGGACTAGCGAGGTACAATGAGCAGTTCTTC.

This clonotype was observed many times. The V gene is TRBV7-2, the J gene TRBJ2-5; tentatively, D is TRBD1 or TRBD2 (5 bases each). Per germline, CDR1 SGHTA and CDR2 FQGNSA. V lost 5 bases to trimming and J lost 2 bases, with 9 bases between them. The CDR3 length is 13 residues. CDR3 DNA sequence: TGTGCCAGCAGCCCGGGACCTCAAGAGACCCAGTACTTC. Translated, it gives CASSPGPQETQYF.

V and J are TRBV7-9 and TRBJ1-1, with D unclear. The CDR3 is made up of 13 amino acids. Germline V gene sequence: CDR1 SEHNR, CDR2 FQNEAQ (reference sequence). V shed 4 bases and J shed 2 bases, with 8 bases lying between them. Here the CDR3 reads CASSSVKNTEAFF. CDR3 nucleotides: TGTGCCAGCAGCTCCGTGAAAAACACTGAAGCTTTCTTT.

The table lists this clonotype with a few counts. J is TRBJ2-7 and V is TRBV19, with 12 bases aligning to TRBD2. The CDR3 covers 15 residues. V was pared by 6 bases and J by 1 base, with 4 bases of the junction left unmatched. Germline CDR1 is LNHDA and CDR2 is SQIVND (reference sequence). In DNA form, the CDR3 reads TGTGCCAGTAGCAGGACTAGCGGGGATTCCTACGAGCAGTACTTC. Protein sequence: CASSRTSGDSYEQYF. The variable domain in full, with the rest retrieved from reference TRBV19 and TRBJ2-7, is DGGITQSPKYLFRKEGQNVTLSCEQNLNHDAMYWYRQDPGQGLRLIYYSQIVNDFQKGDIAEGYSVSREKKESFPLTVTSAQKNPTAFYLCASSRTSGDSYEQYFGPGTRLTVT.